The subject of this entry is one T cell receptor (beta chain). This record belongs to a study of blood T cell repertoires in COVID-19. Study context: Acute and convalescent COVID-19 samples came from the United States, Italy and Spain. The cDNA or gDNA used as material had been derived from T cells, B-cell-depleted T cells, or PBMCs.

Original handling: Amplification of reference gene primers provided the estimated nucleated cell counts. Here immunoSEQ multiplex PCR was the method, and the copy in TCRdb shows in-frame clones only, minus some. That table is the source of V, J and clone size, and D and trimming were worked out from the DNA. The sample yields some 94,000 clones, over 80% seen once. CDR3 length: 12 residues. Germline CDR1 is MDHEN and CDR2 is SYDVKM. V lost 5 bases, J lost 8 bases, and 9 bases lay in between. The rearrangement joins TRBV28 to TRBJ1-4; perhaps TRBD1 as D (6 bases). This sequence was found in an older man with active or convalescent COVID-19. The sample taken for sequencing was peripheral blood. The CDR3 sequence is CASSAGAEKLFF. The CDR3, as DNA: TGTGCCAGCAGTGCAGGGGCCGAAAAACTGTTTTTT.